The 21 T cell receptor beta chains listed next were all sequenced from one sample in a study of blood T cell repertoires in COVID-19 (dated by TCRdb to about 2020). Preparation of the library involved the immunoSEQ multiplex PCR assay. TCRdb obtained this table from immuneACCESS and retained in-frame rearrangements with V and J assigned. These tables miss some clones; where compared with another copy, unresolved V genes account for less than half of the shortfall, and the remainder is unexplained. The sample records around 300,000 clones, 65% to 90% of which are singletons. Under 15% of the sample is held by the ten biggest clonotypes. The sample was peripheral blood. These receptors originate from a woman aged 70 to 79 with COVID-19, enrolled during active disease.

The CDR3 is CASSPRTGGNEKLFF. The DNA of the CDR3 is TGCGCCAGCAGCCCTAGGACCGGAGGGAATGAAAAACTGTTTTTT. The chain couples TRBV5-1 to TRBJ1-4, with D hard to call. The CDR3 covers 15 residues. Deletions cut 4 bases from V and 5 bases from J, with 15 bases between. Germline CDR1 and CDR2: SGHRS and YFSETQ.

This chain connects TRBV28 to TRBJ2-1; TRBD1 aligns across 11 bases. Germline loops: CDR1 MDHEN, CDR2 SYDVKM. The trim removed 2 bases at V and 7 bases at J, leaving 7 bases unmatched. The CDR3 loop spans 16 amino acids. CDR3 protein: CASSLDPGTGGNEQFF. The CDR3 coding sequence is TGTGCCAGCAGTTTAGATCCCGGGACAGGGGGGAATGAGCAGTTCTTC.

This clone was recorded a few times. V is TRBV6-5 and J is TRBJ1-1, with a possible D match to TRBD1 (5 bases). Germline values: CDR1 MNHEY, CDR2 SVGAGI. The CDR3 has 13 amino acids. V was pared by 7 bases and J by 12 bases, with 21 bases between. The CDR3, as DNA: TGTGCCAGCACCCCCTTGGGTAGCGGGGGACCTTTCTTT. Translating it yields CASTPLGSGGPFF.

This rearrangement joins TRBV9 to TRBJ2-3; tentative D call: TRBD1 (6 bases). The V and J ends lost 4 bases and 2 bases respectively, with 17 bases between them. CDR3 length: 16 amino acids. Germline assignment: CDR1 SGDLS and CDR2 YYNGEE. As DNA, the CDR3 is TGTGCCAGCAGCCGGACAGCGAGGTGGGCCACAGATACGCAGTATTTT. The encoded protein is CASSRTARWATDTQYF.

The chain carries TRBV10-2 and TRBJ2-1; 13 bases line up with TRBD2. V was pared by 6 bases and J by 0 bases, with 8 bases of the junction left unmatched. Germline V gene lookup returns CDR1 WSHSY and CDR2 SAAADI. This CDR3 contains 18 residues. DNA of the CDR3: TGCGCCAGCAGACTAGCGGGGGGGACCGGGGGCTCCTACAATGAGCAGTTCTTC. Its protein is CASRLAGGTGGSYNEQFF.

The chain combines TRBV3-1 (or the pseudogene TRBV3-2) with TRBJ1-1; 12 bases align to TRBD1. With 4 bases clipped from V and 5 bases from J, the junction kept 5 bases outside the gene matches. The CDR3 runs to 15 residues. Germline V lookup: CDR1 LGHDT, CDR2 YNNKEL (reference sequence). The CDR3 bases are TGTGCCAGCAGCCCCGGGACAGGGGGCGGGACTGAAGCTTTCTTT. This codes for CASSPGTGGGTEAFF.

The V gene is TRBV11-3, the J gene TRBJ1-6; D ambiguous. The CDR3 has 14 residues. Germline loops: CDR1 SGHNT, CDR2 YENEEA. V lost 1 base to trimming and J lost 6 bases, with 7 bases between them. CDR3: CASSLGPVNSPLHF. CDR3 sequence (DNA): TGTGCCAGCAGCTTAGGTCCGGTTAATTCACCCCTCCACTTT.

V usage is TRBV19 and J usage is TRBJ1-3; 8 positions match TRBD1. The V gene's germline CDR1 is LNHDA and CDR2 SQIVND (reference sequence). V dropped 6 bases and J dropped 0; count of bases not matched to a gene: 4. There are 15 residues in the CDR3. CDR3 region: CASRDRVNSGNTIYF. The DNA of the CDR3 is TGTGCCAGTAGGGACAGGGTAAACTCTGGAAACACCATATATTTT.

In this sample, this clone turned up a few times. This sequence joins TRBV11-2 and TRBJ2-7, with TRBD1 identical over 7 bases. J was trimmed by 6 bases and V by 4 bases; bases with no gene match: 12. CDR3 length equals 15 residues. Germline V CDR1 and CDR2: SGHAT, FQNNGV. For the CDR3, the DNA is TGTGCCAGCAGCTATCGCCCGGGACAGCAGGCCGAGCAGTACTTC. Translated, it gives CASSYRPGQQAEQYF.

The gene calls are TRBV7-6 and TRBJ2-3; 9 nucleotides agree with TRBD2. This CDR3 has 18 residues. Germline V gives CDR1 SGHVS, CDR2 FNYEAQ. The junction had 13 bases not matched to a gene; V was cut back by 2 bases and J by 4 bases. CDR3 DNA sequence: TGTGCCAGCAGCTTAATAGCGGGGGATACCGTGGACGCAGATACGCAGTATTTT. Protein: CASSLIAGDTVDADTQYF.

CDR3 bases: TGTGCCAGTAGTTACAGGGGGGCGAACACCGGGGAGCTGTTTTTT. Translating it yields CASSYRGANTGELFF. The V and J genes are TRBV19 and TRBJ2-2; 8 positions agree with TRBD1. CDR1 LNHDA and CDR2 SQIVND come from the germline V gene (reference sequence). Trimming took 5 bases from V and 0 from J; bases not matched to a gene: 2. The CDR3 is 15 amino acids.

The rearrangement joins TRBV27 to TRBJ2-7; 12 bases are shared with TRBD2. The CDR3 consists of 14 residues. CDR1 and CDR2 from the germline V gene are MNHEY and SMNVEV (reference sequence). The V segment lost 2 bases and the J segment 4 bases; nucleotides outside the gene matches: 0. CDR3 nucleotides: TGTGCCAGCAGTTTAGGACTAGCGGGGTACGAGCAGTACTTC. Amino acids: CASSLGLAGYEQYF.

The sample holds a few counts of this clone. The chain is built from TRBV5-1 and TRBJ1-1; 8 nucleotides agree with TRBD1. There are 15 residues in the CDR3. V gave up 5 bases and J gave up 1 base; unmatched junction bases: 7. CDR1 is SGHRS, CDR2 YFSETQ, per germline. This CDR3 reads CASSQQGAGNTEAFF. The CDR3 DNA sequence: TGCGCCAGCAGTCAGCAGGGGGCCGGGAACACTGAAGCTTTCTTT.

This clone has only one observation. The rearrangement links TRBV6-5 to TRBJ1-2; weak D call: TRBD1 (5 bases). The germline gives CDR1 MNHEY, CDR2 SVGAGI. Deletions cut 2 bases from V and 2 bases from J, with 9 bases between. The CDR3 length is 14 residues. CDR3 nucleotide sequence: TGTGCCAGCAGTTACAGGGGAAGAAACTATGGCTACACCTTC. Its protein is CASSYRGRNYGYTF.

J is TRBJ2-7 and V is TRBV11-2; TRBD2 agrees at 8 bases. V shed 7 bases, J shed 3 bases, and the junction held 8 bases outside the gene matches. Germline V CDR1 and CDR2: SGHAT, FQNNGV. This CDR3 has 14 residues. CDR3 coding DNA: TGTGCCAGCACCAAAGAGGGGACTAGCTACGAGCAGTACTTC. Residues: CASTKEGTSYEQYF.

The chain has TRBV27 and TRBJ2-7; unclear D gene. This CDR3 is 14 amino acids long. V lost 3 bases, J lost 5 bases, and 14 bases lay in between. In germline, CDR1 is MNHEY, CDR2 SMNVEV (reference sequence). The CDR3 loop reads CASSFGRQWDEQYF. The CDR3 nucleotides read TGTGCCAGCAGTTTCGGCAGACAATGGGACGAGCAGTACTTC.

Worth noting for this clone: Other DNA sequences of this sample code for an identical CDR3. This chain links TRBV5-1 with TRBJ1-3, with D hard to call. The germline V gene has CDR1 SGHRS and CDR2 YFSETQ. The CDR3 runs 15 residues. V gave up 4 bases and J gave up 0 bases, with 11 bases separating them. CDR3 coding DNA: TGCGCCAGCAGCCCGCTTGGGCACTCTGGAAACACCATATATTTT. It codes for CASSPLGHSGNTIYF.

This clone has a single count. The chain employs TRBV7-8 and TRBJ2-3; 11 bases match TRBD2. J gave up 4 bases and V 5 bases, and 11 bases lay outside the gene matches. This CDR3 has 17 residues. Germline V CDR1 and CDR2: SGHVS, FQNEAQ. The CDR3 DNA reads TGTGCCAGCAGCCCAACGCGACTAGCGGGGCGGGCAGATACGCAGTATTTT. It yields the protein CASSPTRLAGRADTQYF.

The rearrangement joins TRBV19 to TRBJ1-6; D remains ambiguous. This CDR3 has 15 residues. Looked up from germline, CDR1 is LNHDA and CDR2 is SQIVND (reference sequence). V was trimmed by 3 bases and J by 10 bases, leaving 16 bases between them. CDR3: CASSMAPAGRSPLHF. As DNA, the CDR3 is TGTGCCAGTAGTATGGCCCCAGCGGGTCGATCACCCCTCCACTTT.

This chain connects TRBV5-6 to TRBJ2-2, with TRBD2 matching 8 bases. Germline V CDR1 and CDR2: SGHDT, YYEEEE. CDR3 length: 16 residues. The V segment lost 4 bases and the J segment 3 bases; nucleotides outside the gene matches: 8. CDR3 bases: TGTGCCAGCAGCCCGTTGACTAGCGCCTACACCGGGGAGCTGTTTTTT. This codes for CASSPLTSAYTGELFF.

The J gene is TRBJ2-5, the V gene TRBV27, with 7 nucleotides matching TRBD1. The V segment lost 7 bases and the J segment 0 bases; nucleotides outside the gene matches: 2. The CDR3 is 13 residues long. Germline CDR1 MNHEY, CDR2 SMNVEV (reference sequence). DNA of the CDR3: TGTGCCAGCAACGACAGGGACCAAGAGACCCAGTACTTC. Translation gives CASNDRDQETQYF.